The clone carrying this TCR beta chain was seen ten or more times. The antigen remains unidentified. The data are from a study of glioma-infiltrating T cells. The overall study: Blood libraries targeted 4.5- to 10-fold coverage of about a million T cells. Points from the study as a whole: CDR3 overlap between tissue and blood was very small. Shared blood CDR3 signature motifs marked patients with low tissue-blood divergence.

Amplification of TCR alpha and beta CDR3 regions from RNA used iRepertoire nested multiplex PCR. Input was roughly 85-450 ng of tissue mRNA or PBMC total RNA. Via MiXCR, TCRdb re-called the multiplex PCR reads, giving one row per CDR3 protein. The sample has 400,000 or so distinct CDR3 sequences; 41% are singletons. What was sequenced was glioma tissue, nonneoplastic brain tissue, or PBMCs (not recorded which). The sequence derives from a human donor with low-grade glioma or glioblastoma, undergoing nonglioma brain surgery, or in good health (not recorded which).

CDR3 bases: TGTGCCAGCAGTAGCCGGGTCCCTACCTACAATGAGCAGTTCTTC. This gives the protein CASSSRVPTYNEQFF. This chain joins TRBV6-1 and TRBJ2-1, with D hard to call. The CDR3 is made up of 15 amino acids. V was trimmed by 5 bases and J by 2 bases, leaving 13 bases between them. Germline CDR1 MNHNS, CDR2 SASEGT.